This TCR beta chain was profiled in a study of blood T cells in healthy people across ages. The V gene lost 1 base and the J gene lost 13 bases, with 14 bases spanning the gap. CDR1 is SGHAT and CDR2 is FQNNGV in the germline V gene. The CDR3 extends over 14 amino acids. A second PCR, run for about 7 to 11 cycles, used a sample-barcoded 5' primer plus a J-beta primer mix. TCRdb redid the calling of the 5' RACE reads with MiXCR, one entry per CDR3 protein. This sample yields 550,000 to 650,000 distinct CDR3 sequences, of which approximately 30% are seen a single time; roughly 14% belongs to the top ten. Findings and caveats of the study: The study regarded diversity estimates from one million T cells as underestimates. There was a strong correlation between TCR beta diversity and naive T cell percentage. Any conclusive comparison of naive versus antigen-experienced cells was prevented by using unsorted PBMCs. A roughly linear age-dependent decrease characterized TCR beta diversity per million T cells.

A note on this clonotype: Its specificity is not known.

The specimen sequenced was blood. The chain links TRBV11-2 to TRBJ1-6; D ambiguous. The clonotype was recovered from a woman older than 75 in good health. The CDR3 sequence: CASSLAWGARPLHF. CDR3 nucleotides: TGTGCCAGCAGCTTAGCCTGGGGTGCTCGGCCCCTCCACTTT.